The entry that follows covers one T cell receptor (beta chain) sequence. This sample is part of a study of T cells in Graves' hyperthyroidism and ophthalmopathy. V shed 1 base and J shed 0 bases, with 11 bases lying between them. This CDR3 comprises 15 residues. Germline V CDR1 and CDR2: SGHRS, YFSETQ. The patients, who ranged from 18 to 65 in age, presented with newly diagnosed hyperthyroidism lasting under 2 months. TCR beta CDR3 region amplification was performed from RNA transcripts. TCR CDR3 regions were first amplified by RT-PCR with HTBI primers. TCRdb reanalysed the multiplex PCR reads using MiXCR and keeps one entry per CDR3 protein. Among about 400,000 distinct CDR3 sequences listed, 25% were seen once.

The sequence was obtained from a man in his fifties with Graves' hyperthyroidism. The sequencing input was blood. The V call is TRBV5-1, the J call TRBJ2-7; D not resolved. For the CDR3, the DNA is TGCGCCAGCAGCTTGTTTTTAGCAGTCTCCTACGAGCAGTACTTC. As protein: CASSLFLAVSYEQYF. Based on the CDR3 plus reference TRBV5-1 and TRBJ2-7, the full variable domain is KAGVTQTPRYLIKTRGQQVTLSCSPISGHRSVSWYQQTPGQGLQFLFEYFSETQRNKGNFPGRFSGRQFSNSRSEMNVSTLELGDSALYLCASSLFLAVSYEQYFGPGTRLTVT.